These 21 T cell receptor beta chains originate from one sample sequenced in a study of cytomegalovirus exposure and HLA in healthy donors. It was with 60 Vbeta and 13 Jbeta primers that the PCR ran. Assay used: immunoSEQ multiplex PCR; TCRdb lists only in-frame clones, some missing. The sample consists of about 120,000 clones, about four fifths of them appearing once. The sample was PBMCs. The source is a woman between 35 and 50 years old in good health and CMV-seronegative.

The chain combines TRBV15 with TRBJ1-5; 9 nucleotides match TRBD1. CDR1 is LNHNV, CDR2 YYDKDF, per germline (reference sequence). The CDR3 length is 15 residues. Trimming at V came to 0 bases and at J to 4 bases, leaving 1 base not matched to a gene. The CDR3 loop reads CATSRDGTGNQPQHF. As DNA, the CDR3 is TGTGCCACCAGCAGAGATGGGACAGGGAATCAGCCCCAGCATTTT.

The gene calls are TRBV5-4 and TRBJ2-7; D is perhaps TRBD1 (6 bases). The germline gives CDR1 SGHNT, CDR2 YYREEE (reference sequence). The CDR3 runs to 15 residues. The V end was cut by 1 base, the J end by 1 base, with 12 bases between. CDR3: CASSLSSDRSYEQYF. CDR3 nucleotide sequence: TGTGCCAGCAGCTTGTCTTCGGACAGATCCTACGAGCAGTACTTC.

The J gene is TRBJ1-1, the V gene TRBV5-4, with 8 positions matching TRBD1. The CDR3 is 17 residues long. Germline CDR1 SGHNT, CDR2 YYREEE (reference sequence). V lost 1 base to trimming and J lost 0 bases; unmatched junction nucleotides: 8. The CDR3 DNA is TGTGCCAGCAGCTTGTACCAGGGGGCGTTCATGAACACTGAAGCTTTCTTT. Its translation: CASSLYQGAFMNTEAFF.

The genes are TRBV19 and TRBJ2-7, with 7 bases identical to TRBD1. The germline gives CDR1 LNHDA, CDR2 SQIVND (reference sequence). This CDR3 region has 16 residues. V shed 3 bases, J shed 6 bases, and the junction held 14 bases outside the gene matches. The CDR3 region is CASSIQGETGRSEQYF. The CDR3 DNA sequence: TGTGCCAGTAGTATTCAGGGGGAGACAGGGAGAAGCGAGCAGTACTTC.

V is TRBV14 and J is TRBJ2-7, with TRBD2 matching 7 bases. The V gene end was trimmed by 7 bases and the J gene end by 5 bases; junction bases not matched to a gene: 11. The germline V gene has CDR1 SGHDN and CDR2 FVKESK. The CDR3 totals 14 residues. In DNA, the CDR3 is TGTGCCAGCAATGCAGCGGGGCCAAACAACGAGCAGTACTTC. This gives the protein CASNAAGPNNEQYF.

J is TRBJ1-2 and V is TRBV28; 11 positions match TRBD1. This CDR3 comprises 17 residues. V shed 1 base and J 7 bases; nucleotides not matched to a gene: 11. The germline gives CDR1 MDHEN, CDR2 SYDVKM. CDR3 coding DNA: TGTGCCAGCAGTTTATTGTCTCTGGGACAGGGGGAATCTGGCTACACCTTC. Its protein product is CASSLLSLGQGESGYTF.

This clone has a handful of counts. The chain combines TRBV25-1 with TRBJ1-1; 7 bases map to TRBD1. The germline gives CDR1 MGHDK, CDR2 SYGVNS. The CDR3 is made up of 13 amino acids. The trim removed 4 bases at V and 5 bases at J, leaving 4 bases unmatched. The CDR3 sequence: CASSGTTGTEAFF. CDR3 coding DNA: TGTGCCAGCAGTGGGACGACAGGGACTGAAGCTTTCTTT.

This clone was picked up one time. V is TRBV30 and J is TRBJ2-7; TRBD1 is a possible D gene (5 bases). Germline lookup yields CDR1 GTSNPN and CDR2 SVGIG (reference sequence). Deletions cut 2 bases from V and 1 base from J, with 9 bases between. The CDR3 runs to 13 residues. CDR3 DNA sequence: TGTGCCTGGAGTCTAGGGGCGTCCTACGAGCAGTACTTC. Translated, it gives CAWSLGASYEQYF.

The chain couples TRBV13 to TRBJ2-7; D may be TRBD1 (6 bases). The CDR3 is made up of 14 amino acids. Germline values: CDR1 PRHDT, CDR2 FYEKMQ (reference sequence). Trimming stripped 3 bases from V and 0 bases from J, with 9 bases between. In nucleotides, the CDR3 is TGTGCCAGCAGCTTTACAGGGCGCTCCTACGAGCAGTACTTC. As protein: CASSFTGRSYEQYF.

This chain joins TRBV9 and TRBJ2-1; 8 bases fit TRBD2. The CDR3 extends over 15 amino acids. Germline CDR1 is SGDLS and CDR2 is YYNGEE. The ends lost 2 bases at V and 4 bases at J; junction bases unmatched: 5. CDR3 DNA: TGTGCCAGCAGCGTTGAAGCGGGGGATTACAATGAGCAGTTCTTC. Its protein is CASSVEAGDYNEQFF. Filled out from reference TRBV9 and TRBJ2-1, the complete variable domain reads DSGVTQTPKHLITATGQRVTLRCSPRSGDLSVYWYQQSLDQGLQFLIQYYNGEERAKGNILERFSAQQFPDLHSELNLSSLELGDSALYFCASSVEAGDYNEQFFGPGTRLTVL.

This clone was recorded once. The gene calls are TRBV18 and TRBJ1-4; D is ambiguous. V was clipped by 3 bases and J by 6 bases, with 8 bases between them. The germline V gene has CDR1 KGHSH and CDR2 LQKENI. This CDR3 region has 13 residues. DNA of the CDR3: TGTGCCAGCTCACCGGGCACGTATGAAAAACTGTTTTTT. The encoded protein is CASSPGTYEKLFF. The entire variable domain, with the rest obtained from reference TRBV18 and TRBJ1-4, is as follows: NAGVMQNPRHLVRRRGQEARLRCSPMKGHSHVYWYRQLPEEGLKFMVYLQKENIIDESGMPKERFSAEFPKEGPSILRIQQVVRGDSAAYFCASSPGTYEKLFFGSGTQLSVL.

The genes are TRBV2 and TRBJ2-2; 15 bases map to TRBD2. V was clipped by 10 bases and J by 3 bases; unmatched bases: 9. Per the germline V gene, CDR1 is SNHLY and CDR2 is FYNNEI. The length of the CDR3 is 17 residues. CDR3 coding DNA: TGTGCCAAGAAGGGACTAGCGGGGGGCCAGTACACCGGGGAGCTGTTTTTT. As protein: CAKKGLAGGQYTGELFF.

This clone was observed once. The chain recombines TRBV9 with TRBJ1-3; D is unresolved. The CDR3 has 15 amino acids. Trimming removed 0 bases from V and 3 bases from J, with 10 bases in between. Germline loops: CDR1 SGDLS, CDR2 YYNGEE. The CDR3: CASSVAPAVGNTIYF. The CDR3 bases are TGTGCCAGCAGCGTAGCGCCCGCGGTTGGAAACACCATATATTTT.

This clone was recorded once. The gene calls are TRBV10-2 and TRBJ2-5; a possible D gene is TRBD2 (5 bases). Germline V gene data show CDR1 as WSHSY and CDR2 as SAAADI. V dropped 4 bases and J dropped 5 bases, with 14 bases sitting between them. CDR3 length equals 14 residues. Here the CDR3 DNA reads TGCGCCAGCAGTGTGGTGGGAGTAAGCGAGACCCAGTACTTC. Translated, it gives CASSVVGVSETQYF.

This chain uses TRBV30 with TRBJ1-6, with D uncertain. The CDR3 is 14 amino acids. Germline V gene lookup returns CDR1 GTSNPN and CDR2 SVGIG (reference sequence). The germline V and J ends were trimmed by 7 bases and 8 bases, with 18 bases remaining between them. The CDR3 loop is CALNPPGFDSPLHF. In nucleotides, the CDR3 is TGTGCCTTAAACCCTCCGGGGTTCGATTCACCCCTCCACTTT.

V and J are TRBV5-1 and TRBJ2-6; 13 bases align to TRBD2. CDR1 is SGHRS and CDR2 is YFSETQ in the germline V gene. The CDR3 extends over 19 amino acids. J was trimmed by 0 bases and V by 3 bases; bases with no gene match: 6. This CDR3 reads CASSYAGTSGVSGANVLTF. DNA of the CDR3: TGCGCCAGCAGCTACGCCGGGACTAGCGGGGTCTCTGGGGCCAACGTCCTGACTTTC.

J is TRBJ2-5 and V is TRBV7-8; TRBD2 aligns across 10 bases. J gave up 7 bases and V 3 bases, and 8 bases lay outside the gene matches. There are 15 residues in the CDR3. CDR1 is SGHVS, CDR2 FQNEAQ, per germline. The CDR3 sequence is CASSFSPSGSLTQYF. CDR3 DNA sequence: TGTGCCAGCAGCTTCTCCCCTAGCGGGAGTTTGACCCAGTACTTC.

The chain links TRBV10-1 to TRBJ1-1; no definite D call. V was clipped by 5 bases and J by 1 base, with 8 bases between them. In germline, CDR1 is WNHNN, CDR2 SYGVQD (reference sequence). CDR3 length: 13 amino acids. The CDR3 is CASSFSGNTEAFF. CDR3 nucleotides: TGCGCCAGCAGTTTCTCCGGGAACACTGAAGCTTTCTTT.

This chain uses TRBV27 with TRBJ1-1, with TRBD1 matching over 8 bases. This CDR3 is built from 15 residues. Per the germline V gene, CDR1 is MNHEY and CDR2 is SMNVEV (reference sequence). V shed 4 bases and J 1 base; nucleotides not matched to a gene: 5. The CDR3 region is CASSSPGTGNTEAFF. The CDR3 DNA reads TGTGCCAGCAGTTCACCCGGGACAGGGAACACTGAAGCTTTCTTT.

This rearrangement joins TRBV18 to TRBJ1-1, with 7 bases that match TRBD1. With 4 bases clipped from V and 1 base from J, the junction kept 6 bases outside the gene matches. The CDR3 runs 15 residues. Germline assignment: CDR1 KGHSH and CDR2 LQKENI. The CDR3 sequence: CASSRGQAKNTEAFF. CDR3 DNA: TGTGCCAGCTCACGAGGACAGGCGAAGAACACTGAAGCTTTCTTT.

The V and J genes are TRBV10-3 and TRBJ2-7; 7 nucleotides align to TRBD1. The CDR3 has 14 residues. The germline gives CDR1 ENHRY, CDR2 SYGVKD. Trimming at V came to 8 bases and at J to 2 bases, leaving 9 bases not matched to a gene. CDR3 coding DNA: TGTGCCATCTCCACCTCCGGGACAGCCTACGAGCAGTACTTC. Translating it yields CAISTSGTAYEQYF.